The 13 T cell receptor beta chains in this list originate from one sample, sequenced in a study of cytomegalovirus exposure and HLA in healthy donors. The PCR used 60 Vbeta and 13 Jbeta primers. The table came from immunoSEQ multiplex PCR; TCRdb's copy has only in-frame clones and leaves some out. The sample consists of roughly 150,000 clones, 75% to 90% of them appearing once. Sequenced input: PBMCs. The receptors shown here come from a woman between 18 and 30 years old in good health and CMV-seronegative.

The J gene is TRBJ1-1, the V gene TRBV19; 7 nucleotides align to TRBD1. Germline CDR1 is LNHDA and CDR2 is SQIVND (reference sequence). The V segment lost 5 bases and the J segment 11 bases; nucleotides outside the gene matches: 8. CDR3 size: 12 residues. The CDR3 is CASSDRERGAFF. As DNA, the CDR3 is TGTGCCAGTAGTGACAGGGAAAGGGGCGCTTTCTTT.

This clone was detected only once. This chain links TRBV27 with TRBJ2-1; 9 bases fit TRBD1. V was clipped by 0 bases and J by 9 bases; unmatched bases: 9. CDR3 size: 16 residues. Germline-derived CDR1 and CDR2 are MNHEY and SMNVEV (reference sequence). Written as DNA, the CDR3 is TGTGCCAGCAGTTTATCTTTCGGGGACAGGGTGGTTGAGCAGTTCTTC. Residues: CASSLSFGDRVVEQFF.

The chain links TRBV6-4 to TRBJ1-4, with 7 bases aligning to TRBD1. This CDR3 spans 14 amino acids. V dropped 5 bases and J dropped 7; count of bases not matched to a gene: 7. Germline V gene sequence: CDR1 MRHNA, CDR2 SNTAGT. CDR3 sequence (DNA): TGTGCCAGCAGTCCAAACAGGGGAGGTGAAAAACTGTTTTTT. Its translation: CASSPNRGGEKLFF.

The chain uses TRBV5-1 and TRBJ1-2, with D perhaps matching TRBD1 (5 bases). Germline assignment: CDR1 SGHRS and CDR2 YFSETQ. The V gene lost 2 bases and the J gene lost 6 bases, with 23 bases spanning the gap. The CDR3 has 17 residues. DNA of the CDR3: TGCGCCAGCAGCTTTGTCCGGGGGGAGGGGACGACTGATGGCTACACCTTC. This translates into CASSFVRGEGTTDGYTF.

CDR3 in amino acids: CASSISQPQHF. DNA of the CDR3: TGTGCCAGCAGTATTAGTCAGCCCCAGCATTTT. This chain links TRBV28 with TRBJ1-5; D call uncertain. With 5 bases removed from V and 6 bases from J, the gap between germline ends came to 5 bases. Germline V gives CDR1 MDHEN, CDR2 SYDVKM. The CDR3 extends over 11 amino acids.

The rearrangement links TRBV10-1 to TRBJ1-2, with D possibly being TRBD1 (6 bases). Trimming left V 0 bases short and J 4 bases short, with 12 bases between. CDR3 length: 15 residues. Germline V gene sequence: CDR1 WNHNN, CDR2 SYGVQD (reference sequence). CDR3: CASSESSGGLYGYTF. In nucleotides, the CDR3 is TGCGCCAGCAGTGAGTCGTCGGGGGGCCTCTATGGCTACACCTTC.

The rearrangement uses TRBV6-1 and TRBJ1-5; 10 bases match TRBD1. The CDR3 contains 15 residues. Germline V gives CDR1 MNHNS, CDR2 SASEGT. V lost 8 bases to trimming and J lost 2 bases; unmatched junction nucleotides: 6. The CDR3 DNA is TGTGCCAGCCTACGGGACAGGGGAGGCAATCAGCCCCAGCATTTT. Its translation: CASLRDRGGNQPQHF.

V gene TRBV27 combines with J gene TRBJ1-2; 8 bases align to TRBD1. The CDR3 spans 15 residues. Per germline, CDR1 MNHEY and CDR2 SMNVEV (reference sequence). The junction had 17 bases not matched to a gene; V was cut back by 5 bases and J by 12 bases. The CDR3 reads CASSPAGTGTKWNTF. The CDR3 DNA reads as TGTGCCAGCAGTCCCGCCGGGACAGGAACAAAATGGAACACCTTC.

The J gene is TRBJ2-1, the V gene TRBV2; no clear D. Germline loops: CDR1 SNHLY, CDR2 FYNNEI. This CDR3 is 10 amino acids long. V lost 8 bases to trimming and J lost 7 bases, with 6 bases between them. CDR3 protein: CASAWNEQFF. The DNA for the CDR3 is TGTGCCAGCGCGTGGAATGAGCAGTTCTTC.

V is TRBV19 and J is TRBJ2-5; 8 bases agree with TRBD1. V lost 6 bases and J lost 5; bases outside the gene matches: 5. The CDR3 sequence is 13 residues long. Germline V gives CDR1 LNHDA, CDR2 SQIVND (reference sequence). CDR3 sequence (DNA): TGTGCCAGTAGCTCTGACAGGGGTGAGACCCAGTACTTC. Protein: CASSSDRGETQYF.

The rearrangement links TRBV28 to TRBJ2-5; a weak D match, TRBD2 (5 bases). In germline, CDR1 is MDHEN, CDR2 SYDVKM. Trimming pared 5 bases from V and 7 bases from J, leaving 11 bases between. CDR3 length: 12 residues. The CDR3 sequence: CASSPAGGTQYF. The DNA for the CDR3 is TGTGCCAGCAGTCCCGCGGGTGGGACCCAGTACTTC. Variable domain in full (rest from reference TRBV28 and TRBJ2-5): DVKVTQSSRYLVKRTGEKVFLECVQDMDHENMFWYRQDPGLGLRLIYFSYDVKMKEKGDIPEGYSVSREKKERFSLILESASTNQTSMYLCASSPAGGTQYFGPGTRLLVL.

The chain combines TRBV5-1 with TRBJ2-7; D is uncertain. Looked up from germline, CDR1 is SGHRS and CDR2 is YFSETQ. Trimming stripped 0 bases from V and 3 bases from J, with 16 bases between. This CDR3 is 16 amino acids long. This chain's CDR3 is CASSLVFDARLYEQYF. The CDR3 DNA follows: TGCGCCAGCAGCTTGGTATTTGACGCCAGACTCTACGAGCAGTACTTC. Together with reference TRBV5-1 and TRBJ2-7, the CDR3 gives the full variable domain: KAGVTQTPRYLIKTRGQQVTLSCSPISGHRSVSWYQQTPGQGLQFLFEYFSETQRNKGNFPGRFSGRQFSNSRSEMNVSTLELGDSALYLCASSLVFDARLYEQYFGPGTRLTVT.

This clone was seen only a few times. The chain uses TRBV14 and TRBJ2-6, with 8 bases fitting TRBD2. This CDR3 comprises 19 residues. Germline CDR1 and CDR2: SGHDN and FVKESK. The V and J ends lost 0 bases and 5 bases, in that order; junction bases with no gene match: 12. For the CDR3, the DNA is TGTGCCAGCAGCCAAGAATCCCTCTCTTTAGCGGGGAGGGCCAACGTCCTGACTTTC. Its protein is CASSQESLSLAGRANVLTF.